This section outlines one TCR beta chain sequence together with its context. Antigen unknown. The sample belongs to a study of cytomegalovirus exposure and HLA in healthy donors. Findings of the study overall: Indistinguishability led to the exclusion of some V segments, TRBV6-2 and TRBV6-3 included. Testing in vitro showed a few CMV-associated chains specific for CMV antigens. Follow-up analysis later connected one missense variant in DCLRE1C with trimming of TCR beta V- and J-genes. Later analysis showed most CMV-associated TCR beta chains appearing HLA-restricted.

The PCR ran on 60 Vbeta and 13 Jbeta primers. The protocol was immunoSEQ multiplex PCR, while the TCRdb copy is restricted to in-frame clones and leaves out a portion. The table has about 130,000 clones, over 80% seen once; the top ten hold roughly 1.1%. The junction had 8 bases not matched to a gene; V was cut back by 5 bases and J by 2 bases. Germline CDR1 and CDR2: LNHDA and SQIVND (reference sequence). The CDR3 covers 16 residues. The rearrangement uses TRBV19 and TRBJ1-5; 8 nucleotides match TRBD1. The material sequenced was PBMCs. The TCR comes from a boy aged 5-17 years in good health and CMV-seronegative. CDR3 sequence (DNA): TGTGCCAGTAGTTCCTACGACAGGGGCGGCAATCAGCCCCAGCATTTT. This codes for CASSSYDRGGNQPQHF.